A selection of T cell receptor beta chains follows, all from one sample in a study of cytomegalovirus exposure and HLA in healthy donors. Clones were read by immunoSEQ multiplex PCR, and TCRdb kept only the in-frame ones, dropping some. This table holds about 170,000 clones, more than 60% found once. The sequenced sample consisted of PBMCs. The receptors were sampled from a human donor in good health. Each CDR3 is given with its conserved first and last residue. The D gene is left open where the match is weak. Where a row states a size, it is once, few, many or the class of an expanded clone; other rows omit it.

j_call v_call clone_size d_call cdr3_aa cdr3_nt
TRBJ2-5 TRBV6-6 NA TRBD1 CASSETGGEETQYF TGTGCCAGCAGTGAGACAGGGGGGGAAGAGACCCAGTACTTC
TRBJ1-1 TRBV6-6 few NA CASSSYTEAFF TGTGCCAGCAGTTCCTACACTGAAGCTTTCTTT
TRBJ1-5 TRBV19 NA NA CAIGTGFSNQPQHF TGTGCCATTGGAACAGGGTTCAGCAATCAGCCCCAGCATTTT
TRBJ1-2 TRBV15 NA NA CATSTAGEYGYTF TGTGCCACCAGCACTGCAGGGGAATATGGCTACACCTTC
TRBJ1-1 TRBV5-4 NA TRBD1 CASSLGGGQGGMNTEAFF TGTGCCAGCAGCTTGGGGGGGGGACAGGGGGGGATGAACACTGAAGCTTTCTTT
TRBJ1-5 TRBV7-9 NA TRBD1 CASSATGDQPQHF TGTGCCAGCAGCGCGACAGGGGATCAGCCCCAGCATTTT
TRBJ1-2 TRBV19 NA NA CASSINVQASHYGYTF TGTGCCAGTAGTATAAACGTACAGGCCTCCCACTATGGCTACACCTTC
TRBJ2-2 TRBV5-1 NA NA CASERQGNTGELFF TGCGCCAGCGAAAGGCAGGGGAACACCGGGGAGCTGTTTTTT
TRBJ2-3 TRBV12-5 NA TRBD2 CASGLPHGLAGPGGTQYF TGTGCTAGTGGTTTGCCACACGGACTAGCGGGCCCCGGAGGTACGCAGTATTTT
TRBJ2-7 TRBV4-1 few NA CASSQDIVSYEQYF TGCGCCAGCAGCCAAGATATCGTATCCTACGAGCAGTACTTC
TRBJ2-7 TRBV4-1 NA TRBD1 CASSHGQGSSYEQYF TGCGCCAGCAGCCATGGACAGGGAAGCTCCTACGAGCAGTACTTC
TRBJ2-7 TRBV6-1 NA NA CASSEWGRGSSYEQYF TGTGCCAGCAGTGAATGGGGCAGGGGCTCCTCCTACGAGCAGTACTTC
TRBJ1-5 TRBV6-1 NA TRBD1 CASSDEQGGYNQPQHF TGTGCCAGCAGTGACGAACAGGGGGGATACAATCAGCCCCAGCATTTT
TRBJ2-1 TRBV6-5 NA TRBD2 CASSYHGGGPTREQFF TGTGCCAGCAGTTATCATGGCGGGGGGCCCACGAGGGAGCAGTTCTTC
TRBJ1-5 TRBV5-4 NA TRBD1 CASSPGQGDQPQHF TGTGCCAGCAGCCCTGGACAGGGGGATCAGCCCCAGCATTTT
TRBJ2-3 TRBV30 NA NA CAWSVGQEGADTQYF TGTGCCTGGAGTGTCGGACAGGAGGGGGCAGATACGCAGTATTTT
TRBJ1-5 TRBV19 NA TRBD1 CASSGTVSQPQHF TGTGCCAGTAGTGGGACAGTGAGTCAGCCCCAGCATTTT
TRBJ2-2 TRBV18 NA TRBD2 CASSPPAPGLVPGELFF TGTGCCAGCTCACCTCCAGCACCGGGACTAGTCCCGGGGGAGCTGTTTTTT
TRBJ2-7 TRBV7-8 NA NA CASRSESYEQYF TGTGCCAGCAGATCGGAGTCCTACGAGCAGTACTTC
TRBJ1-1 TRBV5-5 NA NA CASSLGWGVGEAFF TGTGCCAGCAGCTTGGGTTGGGGGGTGGGTGAAGCTTTCTTT
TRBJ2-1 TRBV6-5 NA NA CASSTAGAPYNEQFF TGTGCCAGCAGCACCGCTGGGGCCCCCTACAATGAGCAGTTCTTC
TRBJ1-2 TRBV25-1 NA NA CASSELGVTPSYGYTF TGTGCCAGCAGTGAATTGGGTGTGACACCCTCCTATGGCTACACCTTC
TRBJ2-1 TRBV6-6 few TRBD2 CASRQSGGDGNEQFF TGTGCCAGCAGACAAAGCGGGGGGGACGGCAATGAGCAGTTCTTC
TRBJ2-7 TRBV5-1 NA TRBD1 CASSLSGTGLYEQYF TGCGCCAGCAGCTTGTCCGGGACAGGGCTCTACGAGCAGTACTTC
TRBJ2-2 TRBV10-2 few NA CASLDGELFF TGCGCCAGTTTAGACGGGGAGCTGTTTTTT
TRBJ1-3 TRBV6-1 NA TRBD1 CASSETGQGLVIYF TGTGCCAGCAGTGAAACTGGACAGGGGCTTGTCATATATTTT
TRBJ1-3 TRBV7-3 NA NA CASSLTSSTIYF TGTGCCAGCAGCTTAACGTCGTCTACCATATATTTT
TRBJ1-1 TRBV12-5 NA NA CASGLVGEGTEAFF TGTGCTAGTGGTTTGGTAGGCGAGGGCACTGAAGCTTTCTTT
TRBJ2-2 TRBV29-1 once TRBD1 CSVGTGEAGELFF TGCAGCGTTGGGACAGGGGAGGCCGGGGAGCTGTTTTTT
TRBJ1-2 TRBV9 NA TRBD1 CASSYRDREVLGYGYTF TGTGCCAGCAGCTACCGGGACAGGGAAGTTTTGGGCTATGGCTACACCTTC
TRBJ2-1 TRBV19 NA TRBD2 CASSIDSGGSVEQFF TGTGCCAGTAGTATAGATAGCGGGGGGTCGGTTGAGCAGTTCTTC
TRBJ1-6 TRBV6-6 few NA CASRANSPLHF TGTGCCAGCAGGGCAAATTCACCCCTCCACTTT
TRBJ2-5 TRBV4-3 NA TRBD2 CASSQGHGGGPETQYF TGCGCCAGCAGCCAAGGACACGGGGGGGGTCCGGAGACCCAGTACTTC
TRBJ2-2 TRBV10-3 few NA CAISAGAGELFF TGTGCCATCAGTGCAGGGGCCGGGGAGCTGTTTTTT
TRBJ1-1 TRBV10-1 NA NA CASSDGGAVNTEAFF TGCGCCAGCAGTGACGGAGGGGCCGTGAACACTGAAGCTTTCTTT
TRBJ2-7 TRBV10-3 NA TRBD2 CAIRSTAGGYEQYF TGTGCCATCAGGTCTACGGCGGGGGGCTACGAGCAGTACTTC
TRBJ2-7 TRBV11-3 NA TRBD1 CASSRGPGQLYEQYF TGTGCCAGCAGCCGAGGCCCGGGACAGCTCTACGAGCAGTACTTC
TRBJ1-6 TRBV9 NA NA CASSGWGRDSPLHF TGTGCCAGCAGCGGCTGGGGCCGGGATTCACCCCTCCACTTT
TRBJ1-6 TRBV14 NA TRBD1 CASSTGTGGVVRYSPLHF TGTGCCAGCAGTACCGGGACAGGTGGGGTTGTGAGGTATTCACCCCTCCACTTT
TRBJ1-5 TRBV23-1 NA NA CASSPIGTRSNQPQHF TGCGCCAGCAGCCCCATTGGGACACGTAGCAATCAGCCCCAGCATTTT
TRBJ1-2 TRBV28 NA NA CASSTFWGDYGYTF TGTGCCAGCAGCACCTTTTGGGGGGACTATGGCTACACCTTC
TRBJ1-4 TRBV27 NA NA CATRPGSTNEKLFF TGTGCCACCCGGCCCGGGAGCACTAATGAAAAACTGTTTTTT
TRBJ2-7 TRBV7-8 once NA CASSLAPSSYEQYF TGTGCCAGCAGCTTAGCACCCAGCTCCTACGAGCAGTACTTC
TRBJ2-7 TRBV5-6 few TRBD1 CASSPGTAYEQYF TGTGCCAGCAGCCCCGGGACAGCTTACGAGCAGTACTTC
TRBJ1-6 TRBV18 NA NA CASSQNQGLRDNSPLHF TGTGCCAGCTCACAAAACCAGGGTCTTAGGGATAATTCACCCCTCCACTTT
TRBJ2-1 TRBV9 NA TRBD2 CASSTRLAGGHDEQFF TGTGCCAGCAGCACCCGACTAGCGGGGGGGCATGATGAGCAGTTCTTC
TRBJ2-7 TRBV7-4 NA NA CASTGTTYEQYF TGTGCCAGTACCGGGACAACCTACGAGCAGTACTTC
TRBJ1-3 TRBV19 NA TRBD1 CASSPGTASGNTIYF TGTGCCAGTAGCCCCGGGACAGCCTCTGGAAACACCATATATTTT
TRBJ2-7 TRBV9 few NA CASSGPGTAGEQYF TGTGCCAGCAGCGGGCCCGGGACAGCGGGCGAGCAGTACTTC
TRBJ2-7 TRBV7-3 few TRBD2 CASSLTSGGDEQYF TGTGCCAGCAGCTTAACCAGCGGGGGCGACGAGCAGTACTTC
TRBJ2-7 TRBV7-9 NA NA CSSSFDSSYEQYF TGTTCCAGCAGCTTTGACAGTTCCTACGAGCAGTACTTC
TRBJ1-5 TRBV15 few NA CATSRGGGGYQPQHF TGTGCCACCAGCAGAGGTGGTGGGGGGTACCAGCCCCAGCATTTT
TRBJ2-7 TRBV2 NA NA CASNNRVLVEQYF TGTGCCAGCAATAACAGGGTTTTGGTCGAGCAGTACTTC
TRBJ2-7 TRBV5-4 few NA CASSLVPRSYEQYF TGTGCCAGCAGCCTGGTTCCTCGCTCCTACGAGCAGTACTTC